Sequencing of this T cell receptor (beta chain) was carried out in a study of a mutant IDH1 vaccine in newly diagnosed glioma. In the study overall: Patients received vaccination from 4-6 weeks after radiotherapy alone, or with temozolomide cycles. Sex among treated patients split around 62% male, roughly 38% female; mean age was about 43 years. Antecedent treatment encompassed radiotherapy, temozolomide, or their combination; the majority received both.

Described time point: week 23, last vaccination. Each dose delivered 300 ug of mutant IDH1 20-mer peptide subcutaneously with imiquimod. New WHO grade 3 or 4 IDH1-mutant, ATRX-lost astrocytomas were present in all donors. V was trimmed by 4 bases and J by 7 bases, leaving 12 bases between them. This CDR3 comprises 14 residues. Per germline, CDR1 SGHNT and CDR2 YYREEE (reference sequence). As concerns this clone: Its specificity is unknown.

The repertoire was sequenced with immunoSEQ multiplex PCR; TCRdb's copy has only in-frame clones and lacks some. The sample holds under 50,000 clones, 80% to 95% seen once. This rearrangement joins TRBV5-4 to TRBJ1-6; D may be TRBD1 (5 bases). The specimen was PBMCs, collected from a glioma patient whose treatment included an IDH1 peptide vaccine. The receptor was derived from a man aged 50-59 years with glioma. The CDR3 spells CASSPRGGNSPLHF. For the CDR3, the DNA is TGTGCCAGCAGCCCGCGGGGCGGAAATTCACCCCTCCACTTT.